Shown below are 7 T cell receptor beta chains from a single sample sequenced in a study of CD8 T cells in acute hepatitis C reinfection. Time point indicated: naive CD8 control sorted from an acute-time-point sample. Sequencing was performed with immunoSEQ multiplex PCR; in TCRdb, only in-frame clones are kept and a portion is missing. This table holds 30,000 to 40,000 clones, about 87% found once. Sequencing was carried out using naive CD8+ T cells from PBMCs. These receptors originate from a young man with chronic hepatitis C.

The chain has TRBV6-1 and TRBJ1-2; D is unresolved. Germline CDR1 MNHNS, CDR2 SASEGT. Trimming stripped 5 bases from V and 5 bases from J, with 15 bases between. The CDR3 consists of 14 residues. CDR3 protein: CASSPDRPGYGYTF. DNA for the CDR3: TGTGCCAGCAGTCCAGACCGTCCGGGGTATGGCTACACCTTC.

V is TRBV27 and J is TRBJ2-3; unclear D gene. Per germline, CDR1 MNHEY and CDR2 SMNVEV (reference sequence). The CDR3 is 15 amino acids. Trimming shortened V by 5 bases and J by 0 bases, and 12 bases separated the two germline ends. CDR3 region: CASSTLSSSTDTQYF. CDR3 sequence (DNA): TGTGCCAGCAGTACCCTCTCTTCTAGCACAGATACGCAGTATTTT.

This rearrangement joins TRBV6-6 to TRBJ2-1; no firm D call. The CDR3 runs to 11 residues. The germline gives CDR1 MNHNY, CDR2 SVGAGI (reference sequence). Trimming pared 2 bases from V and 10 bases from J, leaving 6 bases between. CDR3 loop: CASSYTGEQFF. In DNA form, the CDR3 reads TGTGCCAGCAGTTACACCGGGGAGCAGTTCTTC.

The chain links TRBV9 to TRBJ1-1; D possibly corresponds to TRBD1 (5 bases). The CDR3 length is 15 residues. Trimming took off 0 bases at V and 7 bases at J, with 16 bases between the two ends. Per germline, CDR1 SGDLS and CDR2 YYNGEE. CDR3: CASSVDYAGHNEAFF. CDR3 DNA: TGTGCCAGCAGCGTAGATTATGCAGGGCATAATGAAGCTTTCTTT.

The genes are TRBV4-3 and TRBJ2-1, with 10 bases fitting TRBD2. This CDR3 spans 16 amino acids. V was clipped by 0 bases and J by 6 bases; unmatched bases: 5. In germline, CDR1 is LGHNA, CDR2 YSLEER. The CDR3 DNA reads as TGCGCCAGCAGCCAAGACCCAAGCGGGGGGGCCAATGAGCAGTTCTTC. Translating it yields CASSQDPSGGANEQFF.

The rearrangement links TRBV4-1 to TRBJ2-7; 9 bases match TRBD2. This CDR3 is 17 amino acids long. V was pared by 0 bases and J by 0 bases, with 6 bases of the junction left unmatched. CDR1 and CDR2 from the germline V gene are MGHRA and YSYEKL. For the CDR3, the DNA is TGCGCCAGCAGCCAAGAACAACTAGCGGGCCTCTCCTACGAGCAGTACTTC. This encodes CASSQEQLAGLSYEQYF.

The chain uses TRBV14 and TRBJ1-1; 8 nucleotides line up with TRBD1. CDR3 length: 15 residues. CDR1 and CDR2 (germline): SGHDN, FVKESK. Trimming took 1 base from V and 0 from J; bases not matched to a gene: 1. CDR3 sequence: CASSQGDRLNTEAFF. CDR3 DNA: TGTGCCAGCAGCCAAGGGGACAGGCTGAACACTGAAGCTTTCTTT. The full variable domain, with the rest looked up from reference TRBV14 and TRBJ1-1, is EAGVTQFPSHSVIEKGQTVTLRCDPISGHDNLYWYRRVMGKEIKFLLHFVKESKQDESGMPNNRFLAERTGGTYSTLKVQPAELEDSGVYFCASSQGDRLNTEAFFGQGTRLTVV.